This T cell receptor (beta chain) was profiled in a study of T cells in Graves' hyperthyroidism and ophthalmopathy. This clonotype was counted ten times or more. The antigen is unknown. V trimming: 7 bases; J trimming: 0 bases; junction bases outside the gene matches: 2. The CDR3 loop spans 14 amino acids. The germline CDR1 and CDR2 sequences are SGHTA and FQGTGA. Clinical symptoms, serum thyroxine, TRAb, thyroid ultrasound and orbital computed tomography established diagnosis. PBMCs came from about 10 ml fresh peripheral blood. Study observations and caveats: The model predicted ophthalmopathy a median approximately 6.3 months before onset.

Template material for amplifying TCR beta CDR3 regions consisted of RNA transcripts. HTBI primers were employed in a first-round RT-PCR of the TCR CDR3. TCRdb re-analysed the multiplex PCR reads in MiXCR, keeping a single row per CDR3 protein. The table records 350,000 or so distinct CDR3 sequences, around a fifth of them present only once. Material: blood. This rearrangement joins TRBV7-3 to TRBJ2-2, with 7 bases matching TRBD2. The TCR originated in a woman aged 45-65 years with Graves' hyperthyroidism. The CDR3 reads CASMLAANTGELFF. In nucleotides, the CDR3 is TGTGCCAGCATGCTAGCGGCGAACACCGGGGAGCTGTTTTTT.